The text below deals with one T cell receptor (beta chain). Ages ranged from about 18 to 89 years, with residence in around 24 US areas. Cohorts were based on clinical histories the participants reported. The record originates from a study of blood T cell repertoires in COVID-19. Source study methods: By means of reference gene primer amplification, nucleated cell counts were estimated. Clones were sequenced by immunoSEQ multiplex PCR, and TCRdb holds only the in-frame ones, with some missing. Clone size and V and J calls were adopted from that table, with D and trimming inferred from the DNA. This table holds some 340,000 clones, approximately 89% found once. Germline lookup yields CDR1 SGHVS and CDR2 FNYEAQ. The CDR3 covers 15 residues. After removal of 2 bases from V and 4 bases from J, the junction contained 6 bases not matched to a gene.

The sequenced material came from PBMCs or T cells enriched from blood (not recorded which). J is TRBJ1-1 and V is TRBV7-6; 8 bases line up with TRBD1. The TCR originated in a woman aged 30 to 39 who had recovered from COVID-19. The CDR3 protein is CASSLTRTGITEAFF. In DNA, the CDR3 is TGTGCCAGCAGCTTAACCCGGACAGGGATCACTGAAGCTTTCTTT.